The 19 T cell receptor beta chains below were found in one sample sequenced in a study of T cell repertoires in cytomegalovirus infection. TCRdb passed the reads through MiXCR, listing each CDR3 protein once. Of about 180,000 distinct CDR3 sequences in the sample, roughly 17% were seen once. The sequenced material came from CD8+ T cells from PBMCs. These receptors originate from a human donor in good health (CMV status not recorded). Some clones in this sample may be carry-over from other donors' samples.

This clonotype has only a few counts. The chain links TRBV7-8 to TRBJ2-2; D might be TRBD1 or TRBD2, each matching 5 bases. V was pared by 7 bases and J by 4 bases, with 13 bases between. CDR3 length: 14 amino acids. Germline V CDR1 and CDR2: SGHVS, FQNEAQ. CDR3 sequence reads: CASTWGTLTGELFF. The CDR3 DNA reads as TGTGCCAGCACCTGGGGGACCCTCACCGGGGAGCTGTTTTTT. Based on the CDR3 plus reference TRBV7-8 and TRBJ2-2, the full variable domain is GAGVSQSPRYKVAKRGQDVALRCDPISGHVSLFWYQQALGQGPEFLTYFQNEAQLDKSGLPSDRFFAERPEGSVSTLKIQRTQQEDSAVYLCASTWGTLTGELFFGEGSRLTVL.

The rearrangement links TRBV27 to TRBJ2-2; 9 bases fit TRBD1. This CDR3 is built from 14 residues. V was clipped by 8 bases and J by 7 bases; unmatched bases: 8. CDR1 and CDR2 from the germline V gene are MNHEY and SMNVEV (reference sequence). As DNA, the CDR3 is TGTGCCAGCGCAAGGGACAGGGCAGTCGGGGAGCTGTTTTTT. Translated, it gives CASARDRAVGELFF.

The chain uses TRBV28 and TRBJ2-3; TRBD2 aligns across 7 bases. The V and J ends lost 7 bases and 2 bases, in that order; junction bases with no gene match: 12. This CDR3 is built from 16 residues. CDR1 is MDHEN and CDR2 is SYDVKM in the germline V gene. The CDR3 DNA sequence: TGTGCCAGCATCCACCGGCGGGGGACTCTCACAGATACGCAGTATTTT. It codes for CASIHRRGTLTDTQYF.

This clonotype was counted many times. The chain links TRBV7-2 to TRBJ2-1; TRBD2 matches at 13 bases. V was clipped by 2 bases and J by 8 bases; unmatched bases: 9. The CDR3 covers 17 residues. Germline V gene data show CDR1 as SGHTA and CDR2 as FQGNSA. The CDR3 loop is CASSLRSLAGGLYEQFF. The CDR3 DNA follows: TGTGCCAGCAGCTTACGTTCACTAGCGGGGGGGTTGTATGAGCAGTTCTTC.

The chain carries TRBV6-2 or TRBV6-3 and TRBJ1-5; 10 bases are shared with TRBD1. Germline assignment: CDR1 MNHEY and CDR2 SVGEGT. The CDR3 length is 14 residues. V dropped 6 bases and J dropped 7; count of bases not matched to a gene: 6. As DNA, the CDR3 is TGTGCCAGCAGCCCGTGGACAGGGGGGCAGCCCCAGCATTTT. It translates to CASSPWTGGQPQHF.

The chain recombines TRBV4-1 with TRBJ1-5; D uncertain. The CDR3 covers 15 residues. The ends were cut back, 1 base at V and 0 bases at J, with 7 bases in the middle. Germline CDR1 MGHRA, CDR2 YSYEKL. The CDR3 region is CASSQAPNSNQPQHF. DNA for the CDR3: TGCGCCAGCAGCCAAGCGCCTAATAGCAATCAGCCCCAGCATTTT.

This clonotype has only a few counts. V usage is TRBV29-1 and J usage is TRBJ2-5, with a tentative D call TRBD1 (5 bases). The CDR3 consists of 11 residues. The germline V gene encodes CDR1 SQVTM and CDR2 ANQGSEA. With 4 bases removed from V and 4 bases from J, the gap between germline ends came to 7 bases. The CDR3 here is CSVAGLETQYF. As DNA, the CDR3 is TGCAGCGTTGCAGGGTTAGAGACCCAGTACTTC.

This rearrangement joins TRBV7-9 to TRBJ1-1; 11 nucleotides agree with TRBD1. CDR1 is SEHNR, CDR2 FQNEAQ, per germline (reference sequence). The CDR3 is 15 amino acids. V lost 7 bases, J lost 3 bases, and 7 bases stayed unmatched. CDR3 in amino acids: CASNGQGAKDTEAFF. CDR3 bases: TGTGCCAGCAACGGACAGGGGGCTAAGGACACTGAAGCTTTCTTT.

This chain connects TRBV7-2 to TRBJ2-1, with 7 nucleotides matching TRBD1. Germline values: CDR1 SGHTA, CDR2 FQGNSA. This CDR3 spans 17 amino acids. After removal of 3 bases from V and 2 bases from J, the junction contained 10 bases not matched to a gene. CDR3: CASSFTRTQGAYNEQFF. The CDR3 nucleotides are TGTGCCAGCAGCTTTACAAGAACTCAGGGGGCCTACAATGAGCAGTTCTTC.

The chain carries TRBV9 and TRBJ2-5; a weak D match, TRBD2 (6 bases). V lost 0 bases to trimming and J lost 2 bases, with 11 bases between them. This CDR3 contains 15 residues. Germline assignment: CDR1 SGDLS and CDR2 YYNGEE. Here the CDR3 reads CASSVGGTSQETQYF. CDR3 DNA sequence: TGTGCCAGCAGCGTAGGCGGGACTTCTCAAGAGACCCAGTACTTC.

In its sample, this clonotype was seen a few times. V and J are TRBV10-1 and TRBJ1-1; tentative D call: TRBD1 (5 bases). CDR3 length: 14 amino acids. CDR1 is WNHNN and CDR2 is SYGVQD in the germline V gene (reference sequence). The V end was cut by 4 bases, the J end by 7 bases, with 16 bases between. The CDR3 DNA reads as TGCGCCAGCAGTGGTTCCGGGACTTCTAATGAAGCTTTCTTT. Encoded protein: CASSGSGTSNEAFF.

The CDR3 here is CATSNLGQVNYEQYF. Written as DNA, the CDR3 is TGTGCCACCAGCAACCTCGGACAGGTGAACTACGAGCAGTACTTC. V gene TRBV15 combines with J gene TRBJ2-7, with 7 bases aligning to TRBD1. V dropped 4 bases and J dropped 3; count of bases not matched to a gene: 9. Looked up from germline, CDR1 is LNHNV and CDR2 is YYDKDF (reference sequence). The CDR3 contains 15 residues.

This clonotype was observed a handful of times. The CDR3 here is CSARDEGKLFF. CDR3 bases: TGCAGTGCTAGAGATGAGGGAAAACTGTTTTTT. The chain has TRBV20-1 and TRBJ1-4, with no clear D. V was pared by 0 bases and J by 10 bases, with 6 bases between. Germline CDR1 DFQATT, CDR2 SNEGSKA (reference sequence). The CDR3 has 11 residues.

This clonotype was observed a handful of times. This chain uses TRBV7-9 with TRBJ2-7, with D hard to call. This CDR3 region has 12 residues. In germline, CDR1 is SEHNR, CDR2 FQNEAQ (reference sequence). Trimming pared 5 bases from V and 4 bases from J, leaving 9 bases between. This chain's CDR3 is CASSPFLYEQYF. CDR3 nucleotides: TGTGCCAGCAGCCCCTTTTTGTACGAGCAGTACTTC.

The chain employs TRBV29-1 and TRBJ2-7; the D is unclear. The V gene's germline CDR1 is SQVTM and CDR2 ANQGSEA. Trimming pared 6 bases from V and 2 bases from J, leaving 20 bases between. CDR3 length: 15 residues. Here the CDR3 reads CSVPSSDINPYEQYF. In DNA form, the CDR3 reads TGCAGCGTCCCCTCGAGTGACATCAACCCCTACGAGCAGTACTTC.

This clonotype occurred a few times. This chain joins TRBV28 and TRBJ1-4, with 7 bases that match TRBD1. Germline V lookup: CDR1 MDHEN, CDR2 SYDVKM. With V trimmed by 6 bases and J by 7 bases, 5 bases remained unmatched. The CDR3 consists of 13 residues. The CDR3 nucleotides read TGTGCCAGCAGCCCGGGACAGTTTGAAAAACTGTTTTTT. Protein product: CASSPGQFEKLFF. The whole variable domain, filled in from reference TRBV28 and TRBJ1-4, reads DVKVTQSSRYLVKRTGEKVFLECVQDMDHENMFWYRQDPGLGLRLIYFSYDVKMKEKGDIPEGYSVSREKKERFSLILESASTNQTSMYLCASSPGQFEKLFFGSGTQLSVL.

The V gene is TRBV19, the J gene TRBJ1-1; no clear D gene. The CDR3 has 14 amino acids. The ends were cut back, 0 bases at V and 6 bases at J, with 11 bases in the middle. In germline, CDR1 is LNHDA, CDR2 SQIVND (reference sequence). The CDR3 DNA sequence: TGTGCCAGTAGTATAGATCGAGGATTCCCTGAAGCTTTCTTT. Translated: CASSIDRGFPEAFF.

The table lists this clonotype with a few counts. The chain has TRBV23-1 and TRBJ2-3; 13 bases match TRBD2. TRBV23-1 is an ORF, and what it does is uncertain. J was trimmed by 3 bases and V by 6 bases; bases with no gene match: 15. The CDR3 contains 19 residues. The CDR3 region has the DNA TGCGCCAGCAGCCCTTGGACTAGCGGGGGATTTGAAGGGACAGATACGCAGTATTTT. This gives the protein CASSPWTSGGFEGTDTQYF.

The chain combines TRBV7-9 with TRBJ1-1; D is possibly TRBD1 (5 bases). The CDR3 totals 13 residues. With 1 base removed from V and 5 bases from J, the gap between germline ends came to 8 bases. Germline V gives CDR1 SEHNR, CDR2 FQNEAQ (reference sequence). The CDR3 protein is CASSLDPGTEAFF. The DNA for the CDR3 is TGTGCCAGCAGCTTAGACCCAGGGACTGAAGCTTTCTTT.